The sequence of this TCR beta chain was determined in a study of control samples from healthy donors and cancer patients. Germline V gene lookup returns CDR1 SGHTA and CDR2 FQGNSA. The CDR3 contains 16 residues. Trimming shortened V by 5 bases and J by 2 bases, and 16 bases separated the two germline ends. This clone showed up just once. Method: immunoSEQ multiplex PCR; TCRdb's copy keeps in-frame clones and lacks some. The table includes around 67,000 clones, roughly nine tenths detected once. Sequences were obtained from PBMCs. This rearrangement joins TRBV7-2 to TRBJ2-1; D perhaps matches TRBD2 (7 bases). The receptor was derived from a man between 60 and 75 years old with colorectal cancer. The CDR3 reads CASSPQEGGAYNEQFF. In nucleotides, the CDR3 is TGTGCCAGCAGCCCCCAGGAAGGGGGGGCCTACAATGAGCAGTTCTTC.